This T cell receptor beta chain was recorded in a study of shared clonotypes between healthy human individuals. General study findings and limits: Clonotype sharing across a few donors was observed for around 5% of naive CD4 clonotypes. Larger estimated richness was generally recorded for naive subsets relative to memory subsets.

Positive CCR7 selection of CD45RO-negative cells yielded the naive CD8 cells, and terminally differentiated effector memory CD45RA+ cells were excluded. Measured with immunoSEQ multiplex PCR; TCRdb has only the in-frame clones, and not every one. Seen here are hundreds of thousands of clones, about 98% observed once, and the top ten hold 0.3% to 0.35%. V lost 4 bases to trimming and J lost 1 base, with 10 bases between them. The CDR3 loop spans 13 amino acids. Per the germline V gene, CDR1 is GTSNPN and CDR2 is SVGIG (reference sequence). Remarks on this clone: Its antigen is not known.

This clonotype originated in a man aged 25 to 45 in good health. The rearrangement uses TRBV30 and TRBJ1-1, with D perhaps matching TRBD1 (6 bases). The sequenced material came from naive CD8+ T cells sorted from blood. The CDR3: CAWTDSANTEAFF. CDR3 nucleotides: TGTGCCTGGACGGACAGTGCGAACACTGAAGCTTTCTTT.